This TCR beta chain stems from a study of blood T cell repertoires in COVID-19. At the level of the study: T cells, B-cell-depleted T cells, or PBMCs supplied cDNA or gDNA.

Profiled with immunoSEQ multiplex PCR; TCRdb holds only in-frame clones, not every one. The table includes about 230,000 clones, 81% detected once. The TCR sequence derives from a woman of 80 years or more with acute or convalescent COVID-19. The specimen was peripheral blood.

This CDR3 is CASSPFEEAEQYF. CDR3 DNA sequence: TGCGCCAGCAGTCCTTTTGAGGAGGCCGAGCAGTACTTC. The rearrangement uses TRBV5-1 and TRBJ2-7; TRBD2 might be the D (5 bases). Per germline, CDR1 SGHRS and CDR2 YFSETQ. The CDR3 is made up of 13 amino acids. The V and J ends lost 5 bases and 6 bases respectively, with 15 bases between them.